This T cell receptor (beta chain) was captured by sequencing in a study of blood T cell repertoires in COVID-19. Study background: The analysed material was cDNA or gDNA that came from T cells, B-cell-depleted T cells, or PBMCs.

Germline V gene data show CDR1 as SGDLS and CDR2 as YYNGEE. V shed 0 bases and J 0 bases; nucleotides not matched to a gene: 6. The CDR3 runs to 18 residues. As originally analysed: Reference gene primer amplification gave estimated nucleated cell counts. The assay was immunoSEQ multiplex PCR, and TCRdb's table has in-frame clones only and misses some. V, J and clone size are taken as reported in that table, and D and trimming were inferred from the DNA itself. Here the sample spans some 140,000 clones, about 78% being singletons. The sample consisted of peripheral blood. The chain couples TRBV9 to TRBJ2-3; 11 positions match TRBD2. The TCR was taken from a man aged 55 to 70 who had recovered from COVID-19. For the CDR3, the DNA is TGTGCCAGCAGCGTAGCTCCGCTAGCGGGGGGAAGCACAGATACGCAGTATTTT. It yields the protein CASSVAPLAGGSTDTQYF.